Presented here are 22 T cell receptor beta chains from one specimen sequenced in a study of T cell responses to AZD1222 COVID-19 vaccine. TCRdb's table, derived via immunoSEQ multiplex PCR, lists solely in-frame clones and lacks some. In the table there are roughly 150,000 clones, 90% of which are singletons. Here the sequenced sample was peripheral blood, taken on day 0 of AZD1222 vaccination. These receptors were obtained from an adult in good health.

In DNA form, the CDR3 reads TGTGCCAGCAGCGAATTAACAGGGATGAACACTGAAGCTTTCTTT. Translating gives CASSELTGMNTEAFF. The V and J genes are TRBV21-1 and TRBJ1-1; the D call in the table, TRBD1, was not verified against the DNA. TRBV21-1 is a documented pseudogene. There are 15 residues in the CDR3.

This chain joins TRBV5-1 and TRBJ2-7, with 8 bases matching TRBD2. The CDR3 totals 15 residues. The V segment lost 5 bases and the J segment 0 bases; nucleotides outside the gene matches: 7. The V gene's germline CDR1 is SGHRS and CDR2 YFSETQ. The CDR3 here is CASRPFSGNSYEQYF. CDR3 nucleotides: TGCGCCAGCAGGCCCTTTAGCGGGAACTCCTACGAGCAGTACTTC.

This chain joins TRBV7-6 and TRBJ1-2, with D uncertain. CDR1 is SGHVS and CDR2 is FNYEAQ in the germline V gene. This CDR3 is built from 16 residues. Trimming stripped 2 bases from V and 2 bases from J, with 15 bases between. The DNA of the CDR3 is TGTGCCAGCAGCTTATCGCCAGGCGAACTCAACTATGGCTACACCTTC. Its translation: CASSLSPGELNYGYTF.

This clone appeared once. The genes are TRBV24-1 and TRBJ2-2; possibly TRBD1 for D (5 bases). The CDR3 covers 14 residues. Germline assignment: CDR1 KGHDR and CDR2 SFDVKD. The V gene lost 3 bases and the J gene lost 4 bases, with 8 bases spanning the gap. Here the CDR3 reads CATSDTGRTGELFF. The CDR3 nucleotides are TGTGCCACCAGTGATACAGGACGCACCGGGGAGCTGTTTTTT.

The chain is built from TRBV30 and TRBJ2-1; TRBD2 aligns across 7 bases. The length of the CDR3 is 14 residues. The V segment lost 0 bases and the J segment 2 bases; nucleotides outside the gene matches: 1. Germline lookup yields CDR1 GTSNPN and CDR2 SVGIG (reference sequence). The CDR3 loop reads CAWSVSGAYNEQFF. The CDR3 DNA sequence: TGTGCCTGGAGTGTAAGCGGGGCCTACAATGAGCAGTTCTTC.

This chain connects TRBV30 to TRBJ2-7, with D unclear. The CDR3 consists of 12 residues. Germline CDR1 and CDR2: GTSNPN and SVGIG (reference sequence). V dropped 2 bases and J dropped 2 bases, with 7 bases sitting between them. DNA for the CDR3: TGTGCCTGGAGTCCAACAACCTACGAGCAGTACTTC. This sequence encodes CAWSPTTYEQYF. Filled out from reference TRBV30 and TRBJ2-7, the complete variable domain reads SQTIHQWPATLVQPVGSPLSLECTVEGTSNPNLYWYRQAAGRGLQLLFYSVGIGQISSEVPQNLSASRPQDRQFILSSKKLLLSDSGFYLCAWSPTTYEQYFGPGTRLTVT.

This chain joins TRBV7-3 and TRBJ2-1, with D maybe TRBD2 (6 bases). This CDR3 spans 17 amino acids. V shed 1 base and J shed 2 bases, with 15 bases lying between them. Germline CDR1 is SGHTA and CDR2 is FQGTGA. CDR3: CASSLSRPGLTYNEQFF. In DNA, the CDR3 is TGTGCCAGCAGCTTAAGCCGACCTGGACTAACCTACAATGAGCAGTTCTTC.

Only one count was recorded for this clone. The rearrangement uses TRBV7-6 and TRBJ2-7; TRBD1 aligns across 10 bases. Germline CDR1 is SGHVS and CDR2 is FNYEAQ. The length of the CDR3 is 17 residues. Losses at the gene ends were 5 bases for V and 3 bases for J; bases not matched to a gene: 13. The CDR3 reads CASSHRTGTGVYYEQYF. The CDR3 DNA sequence: TGTGCCAGCAGCCATCGAACCGGGACAGGGGTATACTACGAGCAGTACTTC.

This clone was observed a few times. This chain uses TRBV6-2 or TRBV6-3 with TRBJ2-1; 10 bases agree with TRBD2. V was pared by 0 bases and J by 8 bases, with 10 bases of the junction left unmatched. CDR1 and CDR2 from the germline V gene are MNHEY and SVGEGT. The CDR3 extends over 17 amino acids. CDR3 region: CASSYSFLAGASDEQFF. The CDR3 DNA reads TGTGCCAGCAGTTACTCGTTCCTAGCGGGAGCTTCGGATGAGCAGTTCTTC.

CDR3: CASTIMGGYGYTF. The CDR3 coding sequence is TGTGCCAGCACCATAATGGGGGGGTATGGCTACACCTTC. The J gene is TRBJ1-2, the V gene TRBV12-3 or TRBV12-4; possibly TRBD1 for D (5 bases). The CDR3 contains 13 residues. V was cut by 7 bases and J by 5 bases, with 14 bases left in between.

V usage is TRBV6-5 and J usage is TRBJ2-5; D call uncertain. The CDR3 spans 13 residues. Germline V gives CDR1 MNHEY, CDR2 SVGAGI. V was cut by 6 bases and J by 5 bases, with 13 bases left in between. CDR3 loop: CASSLSLRETQYF. The DNA of the CDR3 is TGTGCCAGCAGCTTGTCCCTCCGGGAGACCCAGTACTTC.

V gene TRBV11-3 combines with J gene TRBJ1-3; D gene unclear. Per the germline V gene, CDR1 is SGHNT and CDR2 is YENEEA. V lost 1 base and J 8 bases, leaving 9 bases between the germline ends. This CDR3 has 13 amino acids. The CDR3 spells CASSLGFRDTIYF. The CDR3 coding sequence is TGTGCCAGCAGCTTAGGCTTCCGGGACACCATATATTTT.

The V gene is TRBV7-8, the J gene TRBJ1-3; a weak D match, TRBD1 (5 bases). The CDR3 has 16 amino acids. Between the trimmed V and J ends, which lost 2 bases and 4 bases, there was a span of 15 bases. Germline assignment: CDR1 SGHVS and CDR2 FQNEAQ. The DNA for the CDR3 is TGTGCCAGCAGCTTAAAACGGATCAGGGCCGGAAACACCATATATTTT. This sequence encodes CASSLKRIRAGNTIYF.

The chain links TRBV28 to TRBJ2-7, with TRBD2 matching over 15 bases. Trimming at V came to 8 bases and at J to 6 bases, leaving 5 bases not matched to a gene. Germline values: CDR1 MDHEN, CDR2 SYDVKM. The CDR3 totals 14 residues. Here the CDR3 DNA reads TGTGCCAGCTTCGGGACTAGCGGGAGGCTCGAGCAGTACTTC. Translating gives CASFGTSGRLEQYF.

The count of this clone is one. The V call is TRBV19, the J call TRBJ1-2; no clear D. This CDR3 contains 14 residues. The germline gives CDR1 LNHDA, CDR2 SQIVND (reference sequence). V was clipped by 1 base and J by 3 bases, with 9 bases between them. The CDR3 DNA reads TGTGCCAGTAGTATAGCAGGAGAGGACTATGGCTACACCTTC. This encodes CASSIAGEDYGYTF.

This chain connects TRBV18 to TRBJ2-5; tentative D call: TRBD1 (6 bases). The V gene's germline CDR1 is KGHSH and CDR2 LQKENI. CDR3 length: 15 amino acids. Deletions cut 0 bases from V and 7 bases from J, with 15 bases between. The CDR3 region is CASSPPGRGDVTQYF. In DNA form, the CDR3 reads TGTGCCAGCTCACCACCTGGCAGGGGCGATGTGACCCAGTACTTC.

This chain links TRBV12-3 or TRBV12-4 with TRBJ1-2; D gene unclear. V dropped 5 bases and J dropped 11 bases, with 12 bases sitting between them. This CDR3 has 11 residues. The CDR3 DNA is TGTGCCAGCAGTCTCCGTTCGAGGTACACCTTC. Protein product: CASSLRSRYTF.

The chain combines TRBV3-1 (or the pseudogene TRBV3-2) with TRBJ1-5, with a possible D match to TRBD1 (5 bases). This CDR3 contains 15 residues. Germline CDR1 LGHDT, CDR2 YNNKEL (reference sequence). V was clipped by 0 bases and J by 6 bases, with 12 bases between them. This CDR3 is CASSQDAPGFQPQHF. The CDR3, as DNA: TGTGCCAGCAGCCAAGACGCGCCAGGGTTTCAGCCCCAGCATTTT.

The CDR3 loop reads CASSPGGGETQYF. The CDR3 DNA reads as TGTGCCAGCAGCCCTGGGGGAGGGGAGACCCAGTACTTC. The chain joins TRBV4-2 to TRBJ2-5, with 7 nucleotides matching TRBD2. Germline V gene data show CDR1 as LGHNA and CDR2 as YNFKEQ. V shed 4 bases, J shed 5 bases, and the junction held 4 bases outside the gene matches. The CDR3 loop spans 13 amino acids.

This chain links TRBV28 with TRBJ1-2; D is ambiguous. Germline V gene lookup returns CDR1 MDHEN and CDR2 SYDVKM. The CDR3 sequence is 14 residues long. Trimming took 5 bases from V and 8 from J, leaving 18 bases between them. This chain's CDR3 is CASSPGGGGRGYTF. CDR3 coding DNA: TGTGCCAGCAGTCCCGGTGGAGGAGGGAGAGGCTACACCTTC.

In DNA, the CDR3 is TGTGCCACCGCGACTAGCGGAGCTGGACCCGGGGAGCTGTTTTTT. As protein: CATATSGAGPGELFF. The chain carries TRBV24-1 and TRBJ2-2; 9 bases agree with TRBD2. V was clipped by 9 bases and J by 6 bases; unmatched bases: 10. The CDR3 is 15 amino acids. Looked up from germline, CDR1 is KGHDR and CDR2 is SFDVKD.

This clone was seen only once. The rearrangement joins TRBV6-5 to TRBJ1-3; 10 bases align to TRBD1. Germline values: CDR1 MNHEY, CDR2 SVGAGI. V lost 6 bases and J lost 2; bases outside the gene matches: 4. The CDR3 extends over 15 amino acids. The CDR3 spells CASSIGTGAGNTIYF. In DNA form, the CDR3 reads TGTGCCAGCAGCATAGGGACAGGGGCTGGAAACACCATATATTTT.